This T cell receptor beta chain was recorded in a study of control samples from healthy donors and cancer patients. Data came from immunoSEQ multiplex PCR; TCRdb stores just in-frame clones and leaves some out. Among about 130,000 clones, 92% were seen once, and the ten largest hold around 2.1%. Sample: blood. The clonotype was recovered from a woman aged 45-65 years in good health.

The CDR3 nucleotides are TGCGCCAGCAGTGAGTGGGGGCCCCTCGGGACAGATACGCAGTATTTT. Translation gives CASSEWGPLGTDTQYF. The chain combines TRBV10-2 with TRBJ2-3; D is perhaps TRBD1 (6 bases). V lost 1 base and J lost 3, with 14 bases in between. Germline V gene data show CDR1 as WSHSY and CDR2 as SAAADI. There are 16 residues in the CDR3.